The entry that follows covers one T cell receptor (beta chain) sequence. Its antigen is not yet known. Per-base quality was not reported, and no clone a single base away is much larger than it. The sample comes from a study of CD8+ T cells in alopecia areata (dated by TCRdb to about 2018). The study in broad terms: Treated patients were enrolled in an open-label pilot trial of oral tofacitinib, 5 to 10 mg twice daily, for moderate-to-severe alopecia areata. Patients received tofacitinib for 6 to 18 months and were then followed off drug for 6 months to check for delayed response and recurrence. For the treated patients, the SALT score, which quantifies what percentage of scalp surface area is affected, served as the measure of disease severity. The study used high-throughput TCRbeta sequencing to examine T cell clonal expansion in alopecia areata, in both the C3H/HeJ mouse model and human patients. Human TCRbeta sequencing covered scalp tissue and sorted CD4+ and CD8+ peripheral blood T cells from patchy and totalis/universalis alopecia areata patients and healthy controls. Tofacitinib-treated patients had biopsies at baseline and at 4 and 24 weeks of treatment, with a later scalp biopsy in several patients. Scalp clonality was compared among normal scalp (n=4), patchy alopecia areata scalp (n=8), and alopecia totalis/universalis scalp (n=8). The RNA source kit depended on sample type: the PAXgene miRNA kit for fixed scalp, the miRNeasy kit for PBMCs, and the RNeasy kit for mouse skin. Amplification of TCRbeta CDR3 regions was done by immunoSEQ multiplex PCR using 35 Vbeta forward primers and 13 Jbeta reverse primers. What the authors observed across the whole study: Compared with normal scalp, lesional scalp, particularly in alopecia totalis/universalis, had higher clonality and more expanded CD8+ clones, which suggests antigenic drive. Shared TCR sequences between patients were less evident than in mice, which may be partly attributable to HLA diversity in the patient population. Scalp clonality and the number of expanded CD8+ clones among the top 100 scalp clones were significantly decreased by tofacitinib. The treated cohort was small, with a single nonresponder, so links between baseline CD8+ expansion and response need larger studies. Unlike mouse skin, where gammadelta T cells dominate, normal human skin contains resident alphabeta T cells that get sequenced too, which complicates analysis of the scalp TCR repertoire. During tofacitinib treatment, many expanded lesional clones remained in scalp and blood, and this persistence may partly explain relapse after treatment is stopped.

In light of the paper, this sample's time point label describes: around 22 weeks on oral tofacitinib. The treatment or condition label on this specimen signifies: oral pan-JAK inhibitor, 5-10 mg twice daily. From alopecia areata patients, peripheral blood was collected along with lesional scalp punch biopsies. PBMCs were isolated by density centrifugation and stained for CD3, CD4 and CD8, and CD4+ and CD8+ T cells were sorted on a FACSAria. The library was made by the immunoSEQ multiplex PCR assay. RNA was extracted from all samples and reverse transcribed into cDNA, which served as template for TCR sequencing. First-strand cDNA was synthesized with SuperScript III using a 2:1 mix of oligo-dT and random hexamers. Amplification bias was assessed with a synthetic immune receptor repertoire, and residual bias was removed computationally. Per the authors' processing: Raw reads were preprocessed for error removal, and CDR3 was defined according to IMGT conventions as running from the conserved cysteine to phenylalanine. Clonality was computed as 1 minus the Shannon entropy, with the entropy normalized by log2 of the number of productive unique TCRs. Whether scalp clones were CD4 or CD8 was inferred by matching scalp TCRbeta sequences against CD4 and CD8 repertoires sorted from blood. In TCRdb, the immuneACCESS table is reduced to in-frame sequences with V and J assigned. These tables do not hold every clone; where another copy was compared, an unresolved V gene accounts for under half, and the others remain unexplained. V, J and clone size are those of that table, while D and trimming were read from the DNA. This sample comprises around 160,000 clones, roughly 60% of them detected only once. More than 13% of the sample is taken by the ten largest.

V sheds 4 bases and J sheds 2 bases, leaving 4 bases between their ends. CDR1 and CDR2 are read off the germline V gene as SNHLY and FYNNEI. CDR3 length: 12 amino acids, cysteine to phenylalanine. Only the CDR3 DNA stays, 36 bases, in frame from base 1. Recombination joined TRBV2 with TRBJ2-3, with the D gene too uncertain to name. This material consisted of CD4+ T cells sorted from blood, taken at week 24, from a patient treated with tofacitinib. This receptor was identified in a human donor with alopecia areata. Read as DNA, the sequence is TGTGCCAGCAGTGTGGTCACAGATACGCAGTATTTT. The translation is CASSVVTDTQYF.